A single sample gave rise to the 11 T cell receptor beta chains below, sequenced in a study of blood T cell repertoires in COVID-19. The repertoire was sequenced with immunoSEQ multiplex PCR; TCRdb's copy has only in-frame clones and lacks some. The repertoire consists of about 13,000 clones, with 88% occurring once and the leading ten covering about 2.8%. What was sequenced was peripheral blood. These receptors all come from a human donor in a cohort sampled during active COVID-19.

This chain joins TRBV6-1 and TRBJ2-6, with D hard to call. The V end lost 1 base, the J end lost 0 bases, and 4 bases lay between the germline ends. Germline lookup yields CDR1 MNHNS and CDR2 SASEGT. The CDR3 consists of 15 residues. The CDR3 loop reads CASSEDSSGANVLTF. Here the CDR3 DNA reads TGTGCCAGCAGTGAAGACAGCTCTGGGGCCAACGTCCTGACTTTC.

The chain employs TRBV2 and TRBJ1-2, with D perhaps matching TRBD1 (5 bases). Germline CDR1 SNHLY, CDR2 FYNNEI. V lost 10 bases to trimming and J lost 4 bases, with 16 bases between them. This CDR3 spans 13 amino acids. As DNA, the CDR3 is TGTGCCATCTTTCGACAGCACGGCTATGGCTACACCTTC. It is translated as CAIFRQHGYGYTF.

The chain uses TRBV25-1 and TRBJ1-5, with D perhaps TRBD1 (6 bases). Germline CDR1 MGHDK, CDR2 SYGVNS. CDR3 length: 14 residues. The V end lost 1 base, the J end lost 2 bases, and 6 bases lay between the germline ends. The CDR3 sequence: CASSESGGNQPQHF. The CDR3 DNA follows: TGTGCCAGCAGTGAATCAGGGGGCAATCAGCCCCAGCATTTT.

This rearrangement joins TRBV6-5 to TRBJ2-3; 7 bases line up with TRBD1. With 5 bases clipped from V and 2 bases from J, the junction kept 4 bases outside the gene matches. The CDR3 extends over 14 amino acids. The germline V gene encodes CDR1 MNHEY and CDR2 SVGAGI. Here the CDR3 reads CASSRDRNTDTQYF. DNA of the CDR3: TGTGCCAGCAGTAGGGACAGAAACACAGATACGCAGTATTTT.

This chain connects TRBV27 to TRBJ1-6; D might be TRBD1 (6 bases). Trimming stripped 5 bases from V and 7 bases from J, with 12 bases between. CDR3 length: 14 amino acids. CDR1 is MNHEY and CDR2 is SMNVEV in the germline V gene (reference sequence). CDR3 DNA: TGTGCCAGCAGTGCATACAGGGCGAATTCACCCCTCCACTTT. Protein sequence: CASSAYRANSPLHF.

The rearrangement joins TRBV30 to TRBJ1-6; 7 nucleotides align to TRBD1. CDR1 and CDR2 (germline): GTSNPN, SVGIG (reference sequence). The J segment lost 5 bases and the V segment lost 1 base, leaving 2 bases of the junction unmatched. The CDR3 consists of 14 residues. The CDR3, as DNA: TGTGCCTGGAGTGCCGGGACAGATAATTCACCCCTCCACTTT. Translation gives CAWSAGTDNSPLHF.

V usage is TRBV2 and J usage is TRBJ2-1, with a weak D call TRBD2 (5 bases). The CDR3 runs to 14 residues. V was trimmed by 6 bases and J by 0 bases, leaving 9 bases between them. Germline V lookup: CDR1 SNHLY, CDR2 FYNNEI. The CDR3, as DNA: TGTGCCAGCAGGCCGGGGAGCTCCTACAATGAGCAGTTCTTC. Translated, it gives CASRPGSSYNEQFF.

Only a few counts were recorded for this clone. The chain couples TRBV12-3 or TRBV12-4 to TRBJ1-2; tentative D call: TRBD1 (5 bases). Trimming pared 5 bases from V and 10 bases from J, leaving 14 bases between. The CDR3 consists of 12 residues. This chain's CDR3 is CASSQMGGSYTF. The CDR3 bases are TGTGCCAGCAGTCAGATGGGGGGATCCTACACCTTC.

This rearrangement joins TRBV6-6 to TRBJ2-3, with TRBD1 matching over 10 bases. V shed 0 bases, J shed 1 base, and the junction held 1 base outside the gene matches. The CDR3 is made up of 16 amino acids. Germline loops: CDR1 MNHNY, CDR2 SVGAGI (reference sequence). Written as DNA, the CDR3 is TGTGCCAGCAGTTACTCTGGGACAGGGGGCACAGATACGCAGTATTTT. This gives the protein CASSYSGTGGTDTQYF.

The chain recombines TRBV6-2 or TRBV6-3 with TRBJ1-3; D remains unclear. Trimming stripped 7 bases from V and 0 bases from J, with 16 bases between. Germline V CDR1 and CDR2: MNHEY, SVGEGT. The length of the CDR3 is 16 residues. CDR3 sequence (DNA): TGTGCCAGCACATACTCGGGAGCTCGCTCTGGAAACACCATATATTTT. It encodes CASTYSGARSGNTIYF.

The chain couples TRBV21-1 to TRBJ2-7; TRBD1 is the table's D call and was not checked against the DNA. TRBV21-1 is shown as a pseudogene. The CDR3 covers 13 residues. CDR3 sequence reads: CASGGQQNYEQYF. CDR3 nucleotides: TGTGCCAGCGGGGGACAGCAGAATTACGAGCAGTACTTC.